Following are 32 T cell receptor beta chains from one sample sequenced in a study of T cell responses to AZD1222 COVID-19 vaccine. The data were produced by immunoSEQ multiplex PCR, yet TCRdb's version contains in-frame clones alone and is incomplete. The sample consists of roughly 180,000 clones, approximately 90% of them appearing once. Here the sequenced sample was peripheral blood, taken 28 days after the second AZD1222 dose. The receptor set was obtained from an adult who received the AZD1222 COVID-19 vaccine.

This clone has just a few counts. The V call is TRBV4-1, the J call TRBJ2-1; 9 bases are a match to TRBD2. V lost 2 bases and J lost 8; bases outside the gene matches: 13. Per the germline V gene, CDR1 is MGHRA and CDR2 is YSYEKL. The CDR3 is made up of 17 amino acids. Written as DNA, the CDR3 is TGCGCCAGCAGCCAATGGCCCTTTAGCGGGAGTAGCTATGAGCAGTTCTTC. Translated: CASSQWPFSGSSYEQFF.

The chain employs TRBV11-3 and TRBJ2-1; no reliable D call. The V end lost 1 base, the J end lost 3 bases, and 22 bases lay between the germline ends. The length of the CDR3 is 19 residues. Germline lookup yields CDR1 SGHNT and CDR2 YENEEA. CDR3 in DNA: TGTGCCAGCAGCTTAGGTGATTCGTGGGTTGGCGGCTTCTACAATGAGCAGTTCTTC. Protein: CASSLGDSWVGGFYNEQFF.

CDR3 nucleotides: TGTGCCAGCAGCTTGGTCGTATACGAGCAGTACTTC. Its protein is CASSLVVYEQYF. The rearrangement uses TRBV11-2 and TRBJ2-7; no reliable D call. Germline V lookup: CDR1 SGHAT, CDR2 FQNNGV. Trimming shortened V by 3 bases and J by 4 bases, and 7 bases separated the two germline ends. The CDR3 is 12 residues long.

V gene TRBV6-5 combines with J gene TRBJ1-2; D is unresolved. Germline CDR1 is MNHEY and CDR2 is SVGAGI. This CDR3 has 16 residues. V was cut by 1 base and J by 3 bases, with 15 bases left in between. This chain's CDR3 is CASSYWRRASDYGYTF. The CDR3 coding sequence is TGTGCCAGCAGTTACTGGCGGCGGGCCTCCGACTATGGCTACACCTTC.

This rearrangement joins TRBV6-5 to TRBJ2-2; D uncertain. This CDR3 is built from 12 residues. Trimming shortened V by 3 bases and J by 5 bases, and 4 bases separated the two germline ends. Per germline, CDR1 MNHEY and CDR2 SVGAGI. The CDR3 spells CASSYSTGELFF. The CDR3 coding sequence is TGTGCCAGCAGTTATTCGACCGGGGAGCTGTTTTTT.

The genes are TRBV7-9 and TRBJ2-5, with TRBD1 identical over 11 bases. There are 15 residues in the CDR3. Losses at the gene ends were 5 bases for V and 4 bases for J; bases not matched to a gene: 6. Per the germline V gene, CDR1 is SEHNR and CDR2 is FQNEAQ (reference sequence). CDR3 sequence reads: CASSPSGTGGETQYF. In DNA, the CDR3 is TGTGCCAGCAGCCCCTCCGGGACAGGGGGAGAGACCCAGTACTTC.

J is TRBJ2-6 and V is TRBV12-5; D perhaps matches TRBD1 (5 bases). The CDR3 totals 17 residues. Germline lookup yields CDR1 LGHNT and CDR2 FRNRAP. Trimming removed 5 bases from V and 0 bases from J, with 14 bases in between. This CDR3 reads CASGPNIQGSGANVLTF. CDR3 in DNA: TGTGCTAGTGGTCCCAACATCCAGGGCTCTGGGGCCAACGTCCTGACTTTC.

This clone was detected once. The V and J genes are TRBV24-1 and TRBJ1-4; TRBD1 aligns across 9 bases. The V gene's germline CDR1 is KGHDR and CDR2 SFDVKD. The CDR3 runs 14 residues. The ends lost 5 bases at V and 8 bases at J; junction bases unmatched: 5. CDR3 amino acids: CATSAGQGTEKLFF. DNA for the CDR3: TGTGCCACCAGTGCCGGACAGGGGACGGAAAAACTGTTTTTT.

J is TRBJ2-7 and V is TRBV7-2, with 7 bases matching TRBD2. The CDR3 runs 17 residues. Germline values: CDR1 SGHTA, CDR2 FQGNSA. With 1 base clipped from V and 4 bases from J, the junction kept 13 bases outside the gene matches. CDR3 bases: TGTGCCAGCAGCTTAGAGTTGGTGGGAGGGCTTGCGTACGAGCAGTACTTC. It encodes CASSLELVGGLAYEQYF.

V usage is TRBV5-1 and J usage is TRBJ2-1; a weak D match, TRBD1 (6 bases). Germline-derived CDR1 and CDR2 are SGHRS and YFSETQ. The CDR3 covers 15 residues. Between the trimmed V and J ends, which lost 3 bases and 3 bases, there was a span of 13 bases. CDR3 sequence reads: CASSSSRGNYNEQFF. The CDR3 coding sequence is TGCGCCAGCAGCTCGTCTAGGGGGAACTACAATGAGCAGTTCTTC. The full variable domain, in which reference TRBV5-1 and TRBJ2-1 provide the parts outside the CDR3, is KAGVTQTPRYLIKTRGQQVTLSCSPISGHRSVSWYQQTPGQGLQFLFEYFSETQRNKGNFPGRFSGRQFSNSRSEMNVSTLELGDSALYLCASSSSRGNYNEQFFGPGTRLTVL.

The chain recombines TRBV28 with TRBJ1-1; D may be TRBD1 (6 bases). Trimming stripped 5 bases from V and 1 base from J, with 14 bases between. Germline V lookup: CDR1 MDHEN, CDR2 SYDVKM. This CDR3 contains 15 residues. The CDR3 nucleotides read TGTGCCAGCAGTAAGCCGACAGGTTCGAACACTGAAGCTTTCTTT. Amino acids: CASSKPTGSNTEAFF.

J is TRBJ2-5 and V is TRBV28, with D tentatively TRBD1 or TRBD2 (6 bases each). V was cut by 6 bases and J by 1 base, with 15 bases left in between. Germline loops: CDR1 MDHEN, CDR2 SYDVKM. CDR3 length: 15 amino acids. In DNA, the CDR3 is TGTGCCAGCAGGTCCCCCTCGGGGGCCCAAGAGACCCAGTACTTC. This codes for CASRSPSGAQETQYF.

In its sample, this clone was seen a few times. This rearrangement joins TRBV7-9 to TRBJ1-4; possibly TRBD1 for D (5 bases). With 4 bases removed from V and 11 bases from J, the gap between germline ends came to 20 bases. CDR3 size: 15 residues. The germline gives CDR1 SEHNR, CDR2 FQNEAQ (reference sequence). The CDR3, as DNA: TGTGCCAGCAGCTCCGGGGGGGACCCACGGCGGAAACTGTTTTTT. Residues: CASSSGGDPRRKLFF.

CDR3 DNA: TGTGCCAGCACCCATCGGGAGACCCAGTACTTC. Its protein product is CASTHRETQYF. The chain uses TRBV28 and TRBJ2-5; D gene ambiguous. CDR1 is MDHEN, CDR2 SYDVKM, per germline. V was pared by 7 bases and J by 5 bases, with 8 bases between. CDR3 length: 11 amino acids.

The chain joins TRBV27 to TRBJ2-3; no clear D gene. Trimming removed 3 bases from V and 2 bases from J, with 9 bases in between. Germline V gene data show CDR1 as MNHEY and CDR2 as SMNVEV (reference sequence). The CDR3 has 14 residues. For the CDR3, the DNA is TGTGCCAGCAGTTTTAGTCAGTTCACAGATACGCAGTATTTT. This encodes CASSFSQFTDTQYF.

CDR3 sequence: CASSIEGNEQFF. The CDR3 DNA is TGTGCCAGTAGTATCGAGGGCAATGAGCAGTTCTTC. This chain connects TRBV19 to TRBJ2-1; D is perhaps TRBD2 (5 bases). The CDR3 sequence is 12 residues long. V gave up 3 bases and J gave up 6 bases, with 6 bases separating them. Per the germline V gene, CDR1 is LNHDA and CDR2 is SQIVND (reference sequence).

V gene TRBV21-1 combines with J gene TRBJ1-6. TRBV21-1 is a pseudogene locus. The CDR3 consists of 20 residues. The CDR3 DNA follows: TGTGCCAGCAGCAATGCGAGGGGGGAGACCCTTGGGTCCTATAATTCACCCCTCCACTTT. This encodes CASSNARGETLGSYNSPLHF.

The chain has TRBV28 and TRBJ2-7, with D possibly TRBD1 on 7 matching bases. This CDR3 contains 12 residues. Trimming removed 8 bases from V and 7 bases from J, with 15 bases in between. Germline V gene sequence: CDR1 MDHEN, CDR2 SYDVKM. The CDR3 coding sequence is TGTGCCAGCCGTCCCAGGGGGGAGGAGCAGTACTTC. Protein sequence: CASRPRGEEQYF.

CDR3 region: CASRVTSGGYEQYF. The CDR3 DNA reads TGTGCCAGCAGAGTGACTAGCGGGGGATACGAGCAGTACTTC. The chain is built from TRBV6-5 and TRBJ2-7; 12 nucleotides match TRBD2. V dropped 6 bases and J dropped 4; count of bases not matched to a gene: 4. This CDR3 contains 14 residues. CDR1 and CDR2 (germline): MNHEY, SVGAGI.

The genes are TRBV6-5 and TRBJ1-3; D might be TRBD1 (5 bases). Looked up from germline, CDR1 is MNHEY and CDR2 is SVGAGI. Trimming removed 3 bases at V and 4 bases at J, with 10 bases between. This CDR3 has 14 residues. In nucleotides, the CDR3 is TGTGCCAGCAGTTATAGACAGCGAGGAAACACCATATATTTT. Translation gives CASSYRQRGNTIYF.

The J gene is TRBJ2-1, the V gene TRBV11-2; TRBD2 aligns across 11 bases. Germline CDR1 and CDR2: SGHAT and FQNNGV. The CDR3 sequence is 15 residues long. With V trimmed by 2 bases and J by 9 bases, 6 bases remained unmatched. In nucleotides, the CDR3 is TGTGCCAGCAGCTTAATAATGGGGACTAGCGGTGAGCAGTTCTTC. Protein sequence: CASSLIMGTSGEQFF.

V is TRBV21-1 and J is TRBJ1-3. TRBV21-1 is marked as a pseudogene. This CDR3 region has 20 residues. As DNA, the CDR3 is TGTGCCAGCAGCAAAGAACCGGGCGCTCCCACCAGCCCCTCTGGAAACACCATATATTTT. This encodes CASSKEPGAPTSPSGNTIYF.

As to this clone: At one boundary the junction diverges from the germline segment, which might be a read error. This rearrangement joins TRBV19 to TRBJ1-1; tentatively, D is TRBD1 (6 bases). Per the germline V gene, CDR1 is LNHDA and CDR2 is SQIVND (reference sequence). The CDR3 runs 12 residues. The CDR3 nucleotides are TGTGCCAGTAGTCCAGAGGGACATGGACATTTTTTT. This gives the protein CASSPEGHGHFF.

In this sample, this clone turned up once. The chain employs TRBV5-1 and TRBJ1-1; D unresolved. Germline V gene data show CDR1 as SGHRS and CDR2 as YFSETQ. V gave up 0 bases and J gave up 4 bases, with 13 bases separating them. This CDR3 contains 15 residues. For the CDR3, the DNA is TGCGCCAGCAGCTTGGAGGGTCACCCGAGCACTGAAGCTTTCTTT. It encodes CASSLEGHPSTEAFF.

The CDR3 coding sequence is TGTGCCAGCAGCCTTTCACAGGGTAAGAAGTTCTTC. Protein: CASSLSQGKKFF. The chain uses TRBV6-2 or TRBV6-3 and TRBJ2-1; the D gene is possibly TRBD1 (6 bases). This CDR3 spans 12 amino acids. CDR1 is MNHEY and CDR2 is SVGEGT in the germline V gene. V lost 6 bases to trimming and J lost 14 bases, with 17 bases between them.

The rearrangement joins TRBV11-2 to TRBJ2-7; D is undetermined. V was cut by 2 bases and J by 2 bases, with 10 bases left in between. The CDR3 sequence is 14 residues long. The V gene's germline CDR1 is SGHAT and CDR2 FQNNGV. CDR3 loop: CASSLNQVTYEQYF. Written as DNA, the CDR3 is TGTGCCAGCAGCTTAAACCAGGTCACCTACGAGCAGTACTTC.

The chain uses TRBV11-3 and TRBJ2-1, with 13 bases matching TRBD2. Trimming took 5 bases from V and 5 from J; bases not matched to a gene: 9. The germline CDR1 and CDR2 sequences are SGHNT and YENEEA. The CDR3 spans 17 residues. The CDR3 protein is CASSVGLAGDPHNEQFF. The CDR3 DNA follows: TGTGCCAGCAGCGTTGGACTAGCGGGGGATCCACACAATGAGCAGTTCTTC.

V and J are TRBV9 and TRBJ1-1, with D unclear. Germline CDR1 and CDR2: SGDLS and YYNGEE. The V gene lost 0 bases and the J gene lost 3 bases, with 9 bases spanning the gap. The CDR3 has 14 residues. The CDR3: CASSVAPADTEAFF. The CDR3 bases are TGTGCCAGCAGCGTAGCACCGGCGGACACTGAAGCTTTCTTT.

The CDR3 spells CASGWSNQPQHF. CDR3 in DNA: TGTGCCAGCGGCTGGAGCAATCAGCCCCAGCATTTT. V usage is TRBV28 and J usage is TRBJ1-5, with D unresolved. CDR1 is MDHEN and CDR2 is SYDVKM in the germline V gene. The CDR3 runs to 12 residues. V lost 8 bases to trimming and J lost 1 base, with 6 bases between them.

The genes are TRBV19 and TRBJ1-2, with D maybe TRBD1 (5 bases). Germline V gene data show CDR1 as LNHDA and CDR2 as SQIVND (reference sequence). Trimming pared 3 bases from V and 2 bases from J, leaving 13 bases between. This CDR3 region has 15 residues. CDR3 region: CASSISGDENYGYTF. CDR3 sequence (DNA): TGTGCCAGTAGTATCTCGGGGGATGAGAACTATGGCTACACCTTC.

The sample holds one count of this clone. The chain uses TRBV7-3 and TRBJ2-3; TRBD1 aligns across 7 bases. Germline V gene sequence: CDR1 SGHTA, CDR2 FQGTGA. CDR3 length: 14 residues. V was clipped by 3 bases and J by 5 bases; unmatched bases: 5. Here the CDR3 DNA reads TGTGCCAGCAGCTTGATAGGGGGCGGAGATACGCAGTATTTT. Its protein is CASSLIGGGDTQYF.

V and J are TRBV4-2 and TRBJ2-2; 9 bases match TRBD1. The CDR3 has 17 amino acids. V trimming: 0 bases; J trimming: 4 bases; junction bases outside the gene matches: 6. Germline CDR1 LGHNA, CDR2 YNFKEQ. CDR3 protein: CASSQDAGTGTTGELFF. The CDR3 nucleotides are TGTGCCAGCAGCCAAGACGCCGGGACAGGGACCACCGGGGAGCTGTTTTTT.